The 31 T cell receptor beta chains in this list originate from one sample, sequenced in a study of blood T cell repertoires in COVID-19. Clones were sequenced by immunoSEQ multiplex PCR, and TCRdb holds only the in-frame ones, with some missing. There are over 60,000 clones in the sample; approximately 89% occur only once, and about 9.1% lies in the top ten. The sample taken for sequencing was peripheral blood. The receptors here all came from a man older than 75 with acute or convalescent COVID-19.

The rearrangement joins TRBV9 to TRBJ1-6; D is unresolved. The V gene's germline CDR1 is SGDLS and CDR2 YYNGEE. V lost 6 bases, J lost 6 bases, and 10 bases lay in between. The length of the CDR3 is 13 residues. The CDR3 loop is CASTQDLNSPLHF. For the CDR3, the DNA is TGTGCCAGCACTCAGGATCTTAATTCACCCCTCCACTTT.

The chain is built from TRBV5-1 and TRBJ2-3, with D perhaps matching TRBD2 (5 bases). This CDR3 spans 14 amino acids. Deletions cut 7 bases from V and 3 bases from J, with 15 bases between. Germline V CDR1 and CDR2: SGHRS, YFSETQ. In nucleotides, the CDR3 is TGCGCCAGCGCTATCAGCGGAACAACAGATACGCAGTATTTT. Its translation: CASAISGTTDTQYF.

This chain links TRBV5-1 with TRBJ2-3; the match to TRBD2 covers 7 bases. The CDR3 has 17 amino acids. Germline CDR1 SGHRS, CDR2 YFSETQ. J was trimmed by 6 bases and V by 0 bases; bases with no gene match: 13. For the CDR3, the DNA is TGCGCCAGCAGCTTGGCCGGAGGCGGGGGTGCTGGGGATACGCAGTATTTT. Protein product: CASSLAGGGGAGDTQYF.

The rearrangement uses TRBV7-9 and TRBJ1-1; a possible D gene is TRBD1 (5 bases). V lost 5 bases, J lost 8 bases, and 18 bases lay in between. Germline V gene sequence: CDR1 SEHNR, CDR2 FQNEAQ (reference sequence). The CDR3 runs 14 residues. The CDR3 protein is CASSQTLRGGEAFF. Here the CDR3 DNA reads TGTGCCAGCAGCCAAACCCTGCGGGGGGGAGAAGCTTTCTTT.

J is TRBJ2-1 and V is TRBV7-8; perhaps TRBD1 as D (5 bases). Trimming removed 6 bases at V and 1 base at J, with 16 bases between. This CDR3 has 16 residues. The germline gives CDR1 SGHVS, CDR2 FQNEAQ. The CDR3 here is CASSLMGPTSYNEQFF. The DNA for the CDR3 is TGTGCCAGCAGTTTAATGGGGCCTACGTCCTACAATGAGCAGTTCTTC.

The J gene is TRBJ1-1, the V gene TRBV29-1; possible D gene TRBD1, 5 bases. V lost 2 bases, J lost 0 bases, and 10 bases lay in between. Germline V gene lookup returns CDR1 SQVTM and CDR2 ANQGSEA. CDR3 size: 14 residues. The CDR3 DNA reads TGCAGCGTTGAAAAGGGGACTTTGAACACTGAAGCTTTCTTT. Translated: CSVEKGTLNTEAFF.

The V call is TRBV19, the J call TRBJ1-2, with no clear D. Germline V lookup: CDR1 LNHDA, CDR2 SQIVND (reference sequence). The V end lost 5 bases, the J end lost 7 bases, and 8 bases lay between the germline ends. The CDR3 is 11 amino acids. The CDR3 region is CASSESGGYTF. The CDR3 DNA reads as TGTGCCAGTAGTGAGTCTGGTGGCTACACCTTC.

The chain has TRBV6-5 and TRBJ1-3; 7 positions match TRBD1. The CDR3 extends over 15 amino acids. V lost 0 bases and J lost 2; bases outside the gene matches: 1. Germline values: CDR1 MNHEY, CDR2 SVGAGI. The CDR3 nucleotides read TGTGCCAGCAGTTACTCGACAGGGCCTGGAAACACCATATATTTT. It translates to CASSYSTGPGNTIYF.

This clone was counted a single time. The chain has TRBV4-1 and TRBJ1-4; D is unclear. V was trimmed by 0 bases and J by 2 bases, leaving 10 bases between them. The CDR3 has 16 residues. CDR1 and CDR2 (germline): MGHRA, YSYEKL. DNA for the CDR3: TGCGCCAGCAGCCAAGAGTGGCCAGGCACTAATGAAAAACTGTTTTTT. The encoded protein is CASSQEWPGTNEKLFF.

The chain couples TRBV27 to TRBJ2-4; 7 positions match TRBD1. V shed 5 bases, J shed 9 bases, and the junction held 10 bases outside the gene matches. The V gene's germline CDR1 is MNHEY and CDR2 SMNVEV (reference sequence). The CDR3 loop spans 14 amino acids. Written as DNA, the CDR3 is TGTGCCAGCAGTACCTCACCGACAGGGACCATTCAGTACTTC. It yields the protein CASSTSPTGTIQYF.

This clone was seen a single time. The chain has TRBV19 and TRBJ2-7; D is perhaps TRBD1 (6 bases). The CDR3 is 14 residues long. Germline V gene sequence: CDR1 LNHDA, CDR2 SQIVND (reference sequence). Trimming cost V 5 bases and J 0 bases, with 11 bases left between them. Here the CDR3 reads CASSVTGSSYEQYF. The CDR3 region has the DNA TGTGCCAGTAGTGTTACAGGGAGCTCCTACGAGCAGTACTTC.

This sequence joins TRBV19 and TRBJ1-4; D is ambiguous. Trimming cost V 5 bases and J 7 bases, with 8 bases left between them. CDR1 is LNHDA and CDR2 is SQIVND in the germline V gene (reference sequence). The CDR3 sequence is 12 residues long. This chain's CDR3 is CASSGQAEKLFF. The CDR3 DNA sequence: TGTGCCAGTAGTGGCCAGGCTGAAAAACTGTTTTTT.

This chain joins TRBV2 and TRBJ1-2; 9 nucleotides match TRBD1. There are 13 residues in the CDR3. Germline V gene lookup returns CDR1 SNHLY and CDR2 FYNNEI. Trimming removed 8 bases from V and 3 bases from J; junction bases left unmatched: 4. CDR3 sequence reads: CASGDRVYYGYTF. Here the CDR3 DNA reads TGTGCCAGCGGGGACAGGGTTTACTATGGCTACACCTTC.

The rearrangement links TRBV28 to TRBJ2-7, with 7 nucleotides matching TRBD1. V lost 6 bases to trimming and J lost 3 bases; unmatched junction nucleotides: 11. The germline V gene encodes CDR1 MDHEN and CDR2 SYDVKM. The CDR3 totals 15 residues. The CDR3 region is CASSDPGQPFYEQYF. The CDR3 coding sequence is TGTGCCAGCAGCGATCCGGGACAGCCTTTCTACGAGCAGTACTTC.

The V call is TRBV7-3, the J call TRBJ2-5, with 7 nucleotides matching TRBD2. The CDR3 contains 14 residues. Germline trimming cut 4 bases from V and 1 base from J; bases unmatched to any gene: 3. CDR1 is SGHTA and CDR2 is FQGTGA in the germline V gene. The CDR3 is CASSSTGGQETQYF. CDR3 DNA sequence: TGTGCCAGCAGCTCAACGGGGGGCCAAGAGACCCAGTACTTC.

This clone was counted once. This chain connects TRBV5-1 to TRBJ2-1; 8 bases match TRBD2. CDR1 and CDR2 from the germline V gene are SGHRS and YFSETQ. The CDR3 sequence is 16 residues long. Unmatched junction bases numbered 10, after V lost 0 bases and J lost 8 bases. The CDR3 reads CASSLASGREAHEQFF. In nucleotides, the CDR3 is TGCGCCAGCAGCTTGGCCTCTGGGCGGGAGGCCCATGAGCAGTTCTTC.

The chain recombines TRBV30 with TRBJ1-1; 8 nucleotides line up with TRBD1. The germline V gene has CDR1 GTSNPN and CDR2 SVGIG (reference sequence). There are 15 residues in the CDR3. Losses at the gene ends were 4 bases for V and 4 bases for J; bases not matched to a gene: 11. The CDR3 DNA is TGTGCCTGGACCTTGGGCAGGGGGCGCCTCACTGAAGCTTTCTTT. It encodes CAWTLGRGRLTEAFF.

This rearrangement joins TRBV19 to TRBJ2-7, with 7 bases identical to TRBD1. J was trimmed by 0 bases and V by 2 bases; bases with no gene match: 7. The CDR3 sequence is 16 residues long. The germline V gene has CDR1 LNHDA and CDR2 SQIVND (reference sequence). The CDR3 sequence is CASSISTGDYSYEQYF. The DNA of the CDR3 is TGTGCCAGTAGTATATCTACAGGGGATTACTCCTACGAGCAGTACTTC.

The chain combines TRBV30 with TRBJ2-3, with 10 positions matching TRBD2. The germline CDR1 and CDR2 sequences are GTSNPN and SVGIG (reference sequence). CDR3 size: 13 residues. Unmatched junction bases numbered 0, after V lost 0 bases and J lost 6 bases. CDR3 amino acids: CAWSVLAGDTQYF. CDR3 sequence (DNA): TGTGCCTGGAGTGTACTAGCGGGGGATACGCAGTATTTT.

The count of this clone is one. V and J are TRBV7-8 and TRBJ2-2; possible D gene TRBD1, 5 bases. V dropped 6 bases and J dropped 0 bases, with 11 bases sitting between them. Germline V gene data show CDR1 as SGHVS and CDR2 as FQNEAQ. The CDR3 runs to 15 residues. In DNA form, the CDR3 reads TGTGCCAGCAGGGTTCTGACAGCGAACACCGGGGAGCTGTTTTTT. Translation gives CASRVLTANTGELFF.

The genes are TRBV5-5 and TRBJ1-3; D remains unclear. The length of the CDR3 is 14 residues. The germline CDR1 and CDR2 sequences are SGHKS and YYEKEE (reference sequence). Trimming pared 4 bases from V and 2 bases from J, leaving 10 bases between. The CDR3 sequence: CASSQGSPGNTIYF. CDR3 nucleotides: TGTGCCAGCAGCCAAGGGAGTCCTGGAAACACCATATATTTT.

The chain recombines TRBV30 with TRBJ1-5, with 7 bases lining up with TRBD1. Germline lookup yields CDR1 GTSNPN and CDR2 SVGIG (reference sequence). V shed 2 bases, J shed 6 bases, and the junction held 10 bases outside the gene matches. The CDR3 length is 15 residues. The CDR3 DNA is TGTGCCTGGAGTCTACTGCAGGGGGTAGGTCAGCCCCAGCATTTT. Translation: CAWSLLQGVGQPQHF.

This clone has a handful of counts. J is TRBJ1-5 and V is TRBV6-5; perhaps TRBD1 as D (6 bases). Germline V CDR1 and CDR2: MNHEY, SVGAGI. This CDR3 is 14 amino acids long. V dropped 6 bases and J dropped 6 bases, with 15 bases sitting between them. CDR3 coding DNA: TGTGCCAGCAGCGCCAGGGGTACTAGTCAGCCCCAGCATTTT. Its protein is CASSARGTSQPQHF.

The V call is TRBV9, the J call TRBJ1-4, with 9 positions matching TRBD1. V was clipped by 3 bases and J by 2 bases; unmatched bases: 5. In germline, CDR1 is SGDLS, CDR2 YYNGEE. The CDR3 has 16 amino acids. The CDR3 loop reads CASSAGTGRTNEKLFF. The CDR3 coding sequence is TGTGCCAGCAGCGCGGGGACAGGGAGGACTAATGAAAAACTGTTTTTT.

The rearrangement joins TRBV5-1 to TRBJ2-1; TRBD1 matches at 8 bases. The CDR3 has 17 residues. V was clipped by 1 base and J by 5 bases; unmatched bases: 11. Germline V gene sequence: CDR1 SGHRS, CDR2 YFSETQ. CDR3 protein: CASSLNTITGGDNEQFF. The DNA of the CDR3 is TGCGCCAGCAGCTTGAATACAATTACAGGGGGTGACAATGAGCAGTTCTTC.

Only a few counts were recorded for this clone. The rearrangement uses TRBV6-1 and TRBJ1-5, with D possibly being TRBD1 (6 bases). Germline V gene sequence: CDR1 MNHNS, CDR2 SASEGT. The CDR3 runs 16 residues. Trimming stripped 1 base from V and 5 bases from J, with 15 bases between. The CDR3 is CASSEETGGWYQPQHF. The CDR3 DNA sequence: TGTGCCAGCAGTGAAGAGACGGGGGGCTGGTATCAGCCCCAGCATTTT.

About this clone: Additional DNA sequences in this sample encode the identical CDR3. The rearrangement uses TRBV5-1 and TRBJ1-5, with D perhaps TRBD1 (6 bases). The CDR3 spans 14 residues. Trimming took 3 bases from V and 2 from J, leaving 9 bases between them. Germline-derived CDR1 and CDR2 are SGHRS and YFSETQ. The CDR3 sequence: CASSSGVGNQPQHF. The DNA of the CDR3 is TGCGCCAGCAGCTCAGGGGTAGGCAATCAGCCCCAGCATTTT.

The sample holds one count of this clone. The chain is built from TRBV21-1 and TRBJ1-1; TRBD1 reflects the table's D call only, with no check against the DNA. TRBV21-1 is labeled a pseudogene. CDR3 length: 18 amino acids. CDR3 residues: CASSPGRGQGLERTEAFF. CDR3 bases: TGTGCCAGCAGCCCCGGCCGAGGACAGGGATTGGAGAGGACTGAAGCTTTCTTT.

The V call is TRBV7-2, the J call TRBJ2-7, with D perhaps TRBD1 (6 bases). The germline gives CDR1 SGHTA, CDR2 FQGNSA. This CDR3 spans 14 amino acids. The V and J ends lost 5 bases and 0 bases respectively, with 11 bases between them. In nucleotides, the CDR3 is TGTGCCAGCAGCCCTCGGGACATCTCCTACGAGCAGTACTTC. Protein: CASSPRDISYEQYF.

The V call is TRBV30, the J call TRBJ1-4, with 7 bases fitting TRBD1. The junction had 3 bases not matched to a gene; V was cut back by 1 base and J by 7 bases. CDR1 and CDR2 from the germline V gene are GTSNPN and SVGIG (reference sequence). The CDR3 sequence is 13 residues long. The CDR3 bases are TGTGCCTGGAGTGAGGGGGCTGGTGAAAAACTGTTTTTT. Translated: CAWSEGAGEKLFF. The entire variable domain, with the rest obtained from reference TRBV30 and TRBJ1-4, is as follows: SQTIHQWPATLVQPVGSPLSLECTVEGTSNPNLYWYRQAAGRGLQLLFYSVGIGQISSEVPQNLSASRPQDRQFILSSKKLLLSDSGFYLCAWSEGAGEKLFFGSGTQLSVL.

This clone has more than one count but fewer than ten. The chain links TRBV7-2 to TRBJ1-2; 8 bases are shared with TRBD1. This CDR3 has 15 residues. V gave up 3 bases and J gave up 2 bases; unmatched junction bases: 5. Germline V lookup: CDR1 SGHTA, CDR2 FQGNSA. The CDR3 here is CASSFLTGANYGYTF. The CDR3 DNA reads TGTGCCAGCAGCTTCCTGACAGGGGCAAACTATGGCTACACCTTC.